This TCR beta chain was sequenced in a study of CD8+CD57+ T cells in acquired aplastic anemia. Overall study context: Sorted CD4+ and CD8+ cells yielded 3 to 3.5 ug of DNA on average. Whole-study results and caveats: The study identified almost 30 CD8+ CDR3 sequences shared by patients and controls.

A note on this clonotype: What it recognizes is unknown.

In germline, CDR1 is SGHVS, CDR2 FQNEAQ. The CDR3 is 16 amino acids. J was trimmed by 4 bases and V by 5 bases; bases with no gene match: 11. The TCR beta profiling, which covered VDJ combination and CDR3 sequence, was carried out using genomic DNA as the template. In TCRdb, the reads were re-called with MiXCR into one record per CDR3 protein. The repertoire holds just over 400,000 distinct CDR3 sequences, with 55% to 75% as singletons. The source is a human donor in good health, serving as a control. The chain joins TRBV7-8 to TRBJ1-2, with 9 bases fitting TRBD1. The sample consisted of sorted CD4+, CD8+, or CD8+CD57+ T cells (not recorded which) from PBMCs. The CDR3 spells CASSPTGGYSVYGYTF. CDR3 sequence (DNA): TGTGCCAGCAGCCCGACAGGGGGATACAGTGTCTATGGCTACACCTTC.